This T cell receptor beta chain was observed in a study of T-cell memory formation after mild COVID-19. Study as a whole: Largely, TCR clusters stayed within a single donor. Overall study results and limits: Among clones contracting day 15 to 85, CD4/CD8 was balanced, whereas later expanders leaned CD4+. That cross-reactive memory joined was suggested by some responding clones appearing in pre-infection memory.

UMIs and sample barcodes were carried by the TCR alpha and TCR beta cDNA libraries that 5'RACE produced using constant-segment primers. Via MiXCR, TCRdb re-called the 5' RACE reads, giving one row per CDR3 protein. The table records 200,000 to 300,000 distinct CDR3 sequences, roughly 15% of them present only once. This clonotype was found a few times. Its antigen is currently unknown. This CDR3 has 15 residues. V was pared by 5 bases and J by 6 bases, with 13 bases of the junction left unmatched. Germline loops: CDR1 LNHDA, CDR2 SQIVND (reference sequence). This TCR was recovered from an adult woman who had mild COVID-19 (a few samples of this study predate the infection). Cell type and time point are not known. The chain combines TRBV19 with TRBJ2-7; 7 bases are a match to TRBD2. The sample comprised PBMCs or a T cell subset sorted from them (not recorded which). In nucleotides, the CDR3 is TGTGCCAGTAGTTCTCTCGGGAGGTCGCTACTCGAGCAGTACTTC. It codes for CASSSLGRSLLEQYF.